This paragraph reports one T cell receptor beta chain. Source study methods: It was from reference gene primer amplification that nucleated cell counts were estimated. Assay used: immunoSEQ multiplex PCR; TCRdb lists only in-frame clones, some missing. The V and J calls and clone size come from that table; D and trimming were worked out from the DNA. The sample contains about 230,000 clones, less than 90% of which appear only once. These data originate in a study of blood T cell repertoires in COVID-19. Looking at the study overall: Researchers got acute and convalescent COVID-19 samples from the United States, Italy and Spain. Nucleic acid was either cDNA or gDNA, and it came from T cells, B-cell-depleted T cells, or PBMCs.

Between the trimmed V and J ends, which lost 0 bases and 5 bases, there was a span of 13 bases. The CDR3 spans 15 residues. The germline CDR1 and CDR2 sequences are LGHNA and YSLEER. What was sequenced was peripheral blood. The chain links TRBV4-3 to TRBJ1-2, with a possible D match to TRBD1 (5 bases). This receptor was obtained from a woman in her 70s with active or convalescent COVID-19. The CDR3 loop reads CASSQDPRTPYGYTF. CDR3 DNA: TGCGCCAGCAGCCAAGATCCACGGACACCGTATGGCTACACCTTC.